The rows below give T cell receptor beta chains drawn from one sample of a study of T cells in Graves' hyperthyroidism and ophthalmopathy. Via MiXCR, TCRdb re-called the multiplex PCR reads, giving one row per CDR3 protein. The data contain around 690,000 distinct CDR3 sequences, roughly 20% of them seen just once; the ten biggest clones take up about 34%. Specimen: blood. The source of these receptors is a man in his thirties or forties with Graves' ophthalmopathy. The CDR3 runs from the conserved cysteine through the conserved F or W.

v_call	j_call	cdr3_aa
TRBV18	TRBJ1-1	CASSVQMNTEAFF
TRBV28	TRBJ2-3	CASSLSRGRSTDTQYF
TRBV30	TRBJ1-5	CAWSVGARTQPQHF
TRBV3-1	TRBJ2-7	CASSHPGRAYEQYF
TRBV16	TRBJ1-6	CASSQAGSWNSPLHF
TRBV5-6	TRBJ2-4	CASSQDRPLAKNIQYF
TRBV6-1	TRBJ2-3	CASSEGLGSTDTQYF
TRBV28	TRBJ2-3	CASSSFLITDTQYF
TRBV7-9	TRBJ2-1	CASSTLAGPTTYEQFF
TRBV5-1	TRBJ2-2	CASSPGTGGTGELFF
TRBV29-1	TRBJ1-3	CSVRPKDTIYF
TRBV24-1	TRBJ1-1	CATSWGDTEAFF
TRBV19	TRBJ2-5	CASSIEAEYPRETQYF
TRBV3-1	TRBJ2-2	CASSQVVSGELFF
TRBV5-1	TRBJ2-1	CASSLSGRIGGDEQFF
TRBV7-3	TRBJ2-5	CASSSGRLAGGRETQYF
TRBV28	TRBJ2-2	CASTSREGAPTGELFF
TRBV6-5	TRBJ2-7	CASSSRDTTYEQYF
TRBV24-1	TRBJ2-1	CATSDGPGTRRSSYNEQLF
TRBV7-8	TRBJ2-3	CASSSGDYTDTQYF
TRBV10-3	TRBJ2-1	CAISELAGDYNEQFF
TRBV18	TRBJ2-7	CASSPLKVGEQYF
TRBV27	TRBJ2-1	CASREGGNEQFF
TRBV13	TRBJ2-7	CASSLDMTRTLGKQYF
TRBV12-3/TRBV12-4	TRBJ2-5	CASSLARAGIQETQYF
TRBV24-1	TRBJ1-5	CATSERGAGSNQPQHF
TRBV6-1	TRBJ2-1	CASSKLAGGLQKSNEQFF
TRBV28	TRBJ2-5	CASSAPFGRQETQYF
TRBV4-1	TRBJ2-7	CASSQGLGTGGEQYF
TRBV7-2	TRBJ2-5	CASGEPPGTQYF
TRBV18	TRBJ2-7	CASSPRTGIYEQYF
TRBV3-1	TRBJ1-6	CASSQEQGYSPLHF
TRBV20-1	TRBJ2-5	CSAGSSVQETQYF
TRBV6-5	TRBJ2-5	CASSYSDRVGQETQYF
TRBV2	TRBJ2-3	CASSEAYTSTDTQYF
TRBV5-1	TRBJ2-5	CASSQAGLAGRETQYF